A single sample is the source of the 23 T cell receptor beta chains below, sequenced in a study of chemoradiotherapy in HPV16-positive cancers. Assay used: immunoSEQ multiplex PCR; TCRdb lists only in-frame clones, some missing. The table lists about 24,000 clones, around nine tenths of them singletons, with under 20% in the top ten. The sample here was blood, taken from a patient who underwent chemoradiotherapy. These receptors were obtained from a human donor with HPV-associated anogenital cancer.

This clone was counted once. The gene calls are TRBV9 and TRBJ1-3; no definite D call. The V gene lost 1 base and the J gene lost 4 bases, with 15 bases spanning the gap. The CDR3 spans 16 residues. The germline V gene encodes CDR1 SGDLS and CDR2 YYNGEE. The CDR3 loop is CASSVRDPAPGNTIYF. DNA for the CDR3: TGTGCCAGCAGCGTAAGGGATCCCGCGCCCGGAAACACCATATATTTT.

This chain connects TRBV4-1 to TRBJ2-2; 9 bases map to TRBD2. From germline, CDR1 is MGHRA and CDR2 YSYEKL. The CDR3 spans 16 residues. V gave up 7 bases and J gave up 3 bases; unmatched junction bases: 9. CDR3: CASTSRIAGDTGELFF. In DNA form, the CDR3 reads TGCGCCAGCACCTCAAGAATAGCGGGGGACACCGGGGAGCTGTTTTTT.

As regards this clone: The germline gene is not matched at one end of the junction; a read error may be the cause. The genes are TRBV4-3 and TRBJ2-1; 9 positions agree with TRBD2. The CDR3 has 17 amino acids. CDR1 is LGHNA, CDR2 YSLEER, per germline. The CDR3 sequence is CASSQGVAGTSYYEQFF. DNA for the CDR3: TGCGCCAGCAGCCAAGGCGTAGCCGGGACTAGCTACTATGAGCAGTTCTTC.

The chain is built from TRBV18 and TRBJ1-3; D remains unclear. V lost 5 bases and J 4 bases, leaving 0 bases between the germline ends. From germline, CDR1 is KGHSH and CDR2 LQKENI. The CDR3 covers 10 residues. The CDR3 bases are TGTGCCAGCTCAGGAAACACCATATATTTT. Translated, it gives CASSGNTIYF.

V gene TRBV19 combines with J gene TRBJ1-2, with 9 bases lining up with TRBD1. The germline gives CDR1 LNHDA, CDR2 SQIVND (reference sequence). V dropped 6 bases and J dropped 4; count of bases not matched to a gene: 6. The CDR3 is 14 residues long. The CDR3, as DNA: TGTGCCAGTAGCCGGACAGGGGAGGGCTATGGCTACACCTTC. This codes for CASSRTGEGYGYTF.

The rearrangement links TRBV19 to TRBJ1-5; D remains unclear. The ends were cut back, 9 bases at V and 4 bases at J, with 13 bases in the middle. Germline V gives CDR1 LNHDA, CDR2 SQIVND (reference sequence). CDR3 size: 13 residues. CDR3 DNA sequence: TGTGCCAGCAACAGCGTAATGAATCAGCCCCAGCATTTT. Translated: CASNSVMNQPQHF.

This sequence joins TRBV5-1 and TRBJ1-1; D is uncertain. The CDR3 spans 13 residues. The ends were cut back, 0 bases at V and 6 bases at J, with 9 bases in the middle. Looked up from germline, CDR1 is SGHRS and CDR2 is YFSETQ. The CDR3 sequence: CASSLAGFAEAFF. Here the CDR3 DNA reads TGCGCCAGCAGCTTGGCCGGGTTTGCTGAAGCTTTCTTT.

This clone ranks as medium-sized. At one of its ends the junction is not consistent with the germline gene, which may arise from a read error. This chain links TRBV7-7 with TRBJ2-3; TRBD2 agrees at 11 bases. The CDR3 is 15 residues long. Germline V CDR1 and CDR2: SSHAT, FNYEAQ (reference sequence). The CDR3 DNA reads as TGTGCCAGCAGCCTAGCGGGGGGCCCCACAGATACGCAGTATTTT. This gives the protein CASSLAGGPTDTQYF. The complete variable domain, with remaining parts taken from reference TRBV7-7 and TRBJ2-3, reads GAGVSQSPRYKVTKRGQDVTLRCDPISSHATLYWYQQALGQGPEFLTYFNYEAQPDKSGLPSDRFSAERPEGSISTLTIQRTEQRDSAMYRCASSLAGGPTDTQYFGPGTRLTVL.

This clone has just a few counts. The rearrangement links TRBV29-1 to TRBJ1-2; 8 bases are shared with TRBD1. Per germline, CDR1 SQVTM and CDR2 ANQGSEA. Trimming at V came to 4 bases and at J to 2 bases, leaving 9 bases not matched to a gene. This CDR3 comprises 15 residues. CDR3 bases: TGCAGCGTTGCGGGGGGTGACAGGGGAAACTATGGCTACACCTTC. Its translation: CSVAGGDRGNYGYTF. The entire variable domain, with the rest obtained from reference TRBV29-1 and TRBJ1-2, is as follows: SAVISQKPSRDICQRGTSLTIQCQVDSQVTMMFWYRQQPGQSLTLIATANQGSEATYESGFVIDKFPISRPNLTFSTLTVSNMSPEDSSIYLCSVAGGDRGNYGYTFGSGTRLTVV.

J is TRBJ1-4 and V is TRBV27; D gene unclear. CDR1 and CDR2 (germline): MNHEY, SMNVEV (reference sequence). V was trimmed by 6 bases and J by 0 bases, leaving 11 bases between them. The CDR3 is made up of 15 amino acids. The CDR3 loop is CASRLNFATNEKLFF. In nucleotides, the CDR3 is TGTGCCAGCAGGCTGAATTTTGCAACTAATGAAAAACTGTTTTTT.

On this clone itself: Additional DNA sequences in this sample encode the identical CDR3. The V call is TRBV7-9, the J call TRBJ1-5, with D possibly being TRBD1 (5 bases). CDR3 size: 15 residues. V was pared by 3 bases and J by 0 bases, with 9 bases between. Germline assignment: CDR1 SEHNR and CDR2 FQNEAQ (reference sequence). CDR3 in amino acids: CASSLGGYSNQPQHF. The CDR3 region has the DNA TGTGCCAGCAGCTTGGGGGGATATAGCAATCAGCCCCAGCATTTT.

V gene TRBV7-2 combines with J gene TRBJ1-4; TRBD1 agrees at 7 bases. Looked up from germline, CDR1 is SGHTA and CDR2 is FQGNSA. V gave up 4 bases and J gave up 5 bases; unmatched junction bases: 7. The CDR3 sequence is 15 residues long. As DNA, the CDR3 is TGTGCCAGCAGCTACCGGACAGGAAAGAATGAAAAACTGTTTTTT. Amino acid sequence: CASSYRTGKNEKLFF.

The chain employs TRBV6-5 and TRBJ1-5; TRBD1 is a possible D gene (5 bases). CDR1 and CDR2 from the germline V gene are MNHEY and SVGAGI. The V end was cut by 3 bases, the J end by 6 bases, with 12 bases between. The length of the CDR3 is 14 residues. CDR3 DNA sequence: TGTGCCAGCAGTTATCTTCAGGGAGGTCAGCCCCAGCATTTT. Translating it yields CASSYLQGGQPQHF.

The V and J genes are TRBV5-4 and TRBJ2-3; 12 bases map to TRBD2. Unmatched junction bases numbered 2, after V lost 1 base and J lost 2 bases. Germline V gene sequence: CDR1 SGHNT, CDR2 YYREEE (reference sequence). The CDR3 totals 16 residues. CDR3 sequence (DNA): TGTGCCAGCAGCTTGACTAGCGGGGGGACCACAGATACGCAGTATTTT. Encoded protein: CASSLTSGGTTDTQYF.

This rearrangement joins TRBV5-1 to TRBJ1-1; D unclear. Germline CDR1 reads SGHRS; CDR2 reads YFSETQ. This CDR3 is built from 13 residues. The V gene lost 0 bases and the J gene lost 2 bases, with 5 bases spanning the gap. The CDR3 here is CASSLGLNTEAFF. The CDR3 region has the DNA TGCGCCAGCAGCTTGGGACTTAACACTGAAGCTTTCTTT.

The J gene is TRBJ2-1, the V gene TRBV6-6; a possible D gene is TRBD2 (6 bases). Trimming removed 4 bases at V and 6 bases at J, with 10 bases between. Germline V gene lookup returns CDR1 MNHNY and CDR2 SVGAGI (reference sequence). The CDR3 spans 13 residues. CDR3: CASSWGLRNEQFF. In DNA, the CDR3 is TGTGCCAGCAGTTGGGGACTCCGCAATGAGCAGTTCTTC.

The V gene is TRBV29-1, the J gene TRBJ1-1, with D possibly being TRBD1 (5 bases). CDR1 and CDR2 (germline): SQVTM, ANQGSEA. The length of the CDR3 is 14 residues. V was pared by 4 bases and J by 4 bases, with 16 bases between. The CDR3, as DNA: TGCAGCGTTGTCCCTCGGGGGTTGATCACTGAAGCTTTCTTT. This translates into CSVVPRGLITEAFF.

The V gene is TRBV29-1, the J gene TRBJ2-1; D gene ambiguous. Trimming shortened V by 0 bases and J by 9 bases, and 12 bases separated the two germline ends. Germline V gives CDR1 SQVTM, CDR2 ANQGSEA. This CDR3 comprises 13 residues. This chain's CDR3 is CSVEDHASSEQFF. The CDR3 nucleotides read TGCAGCGTTGAAGACCACGCTTCGAGTGAGCAGTTCTTC.

This chain uses TRBV2 with TRBJ1-1, with TRBD1 matching over 9 bases. V lost 8 bases to trimming and J lost 6 bases; unmatched junction nucleotides: 16. From germline, CDR1 is SNHLY and CDR2 FYNNEI. The CDR3 loop spans 16 amino acids. CDR3 region: CASAVDPTGGSAEAFF. The CDR3 bases are TGTGCCAGCGCAGTGGACCCGACAGGGGGGTCTGCTGAAGCTTTCTTT.

The CDR3 DNA reads as TGTGCCAGCTCACCCGAAGGACAGAGCTATGGCTACACCTTC. Protein: CASSPEGQSYGYTF. The chain combines TRBV18 with TRBJ1-2; tentatively, D is TRBD1 (6 bases). Germline V gives CDR1 KGHSH, CDR2 LQKENI. V lost 3 bases and J 4 bases, leaving 12 bases between the germline ends. The CDR3 is 14 residues long.

The chain joins TRBV19 to TRBJ2-5; 8 positions match TRBD2. Germline V gene data show CDR1 as LNHDA and CDR2 as SQIVND (reference sequence). Trimming removed 3 bases from V and 7 bases from J; junction bases left unmatched: 13. This CDR3 is built from 16 residues. CDR3 in amino acids: CASSMGLVAEVGTQYF. CDR3 bases: TGTGCCAGTAGTATGGGACTAGTAGCCGAAGTGGGGACCCAGTACTTC.

The chain has TRBV2 and TRBJ2-5; D not certain. The germline V gene encodes CDR1 SNHLY and CDR2 FYNNEI. The CDR3 is made up of 10 amino acids. V was clipped by 3 bases and J by 5 bases, with 1 base between them. This CDR3 reads CASSEETQYF. The DNA of the CDR3 is TGTGCCAGCAGTGAGGAGACCCAGTACTTC.

V is TRBV11-1 and J is TRBJ2-1; a weak D match, TRBD2 (6 bases). CDR1 and CDR2 from the germline V gene are SGHAT and FQDESV (reference sequence). Trimming pared 5 bases from V and 6 bases from J, leaving 14 bases between. The CDR3 extends over 14 amino acids. The CDR3 DNA sequence: TGTGCCAGCAGCCTACTGACTAGTTTCAATGAGCAGTTCTTC. Residues: CASSLLTSFNEQFF.